This TCR beta chain is from a study of blood T cell repertoires in COVID-19. Participants reported their clinical history, and cohort assignment relied on those reports. This CDR3 has 18 residues. V was pared by 5 bases and J by 7 bases, with 16 bases of the junction left unmatched. Germline CDR1 is MNHEY and CDR2 is SMNVEV (reference sequence). How the authors handled the data: Estimated nucleated cell counts came from reference gene primer amplification. TCRdb's copy holds only in-frame clones and misses some; the assay was immunoSEQ multiplex PCR. That table is the source of V, J and clone size, and D and trimming were worked out from the DNA. Here the sample spans fewer than 350,000 clones, about 85% being singletons. In its sample, this clone was seen once.

Sequenced input: PBMCs or T cells enriched from blood (not recorded which). The chain carries TRBV27 and TRBJ1-6; TRBD1 matches at 8 bases. This TCR was sampled from a woman between 45 and 60 years old who had recovered from COVID-19. The CDR3 is CASSKRVSGGPWNSPLHF. CDR3 DNA sequence: TGTGCCAGCAGTAAAAGGGTGTCAGGGGGCCCCTGGAATTCACCCCTCCACTTT.